This TCR beta chain was retrieved from a study of shared clonotypes between healthy human individuals. Study results and limitations: In having few donors, the study represented limited genetic and exposure-history diversity. Around 5% of naive CD4 clonotypes were common to a handful of donors.

A word on this clone: Its target is not known.

Method: immunoSEQ multiplex PCR; TCRdb's copy keeps in-frame clones and lacks some. The table has about 2 million clones, 95% seen once. The V gene lost 5 bases and the J gene lost 2 bases, with 9 bases spanning the gap. This CDR3 has 13 amino acids. CDR1 is SEHNR and CDR2 is FQNEAQ in the germline V gene (reference sequence). The healthy adult donors were HIV-negative and reported no recent acute infections or vaccinations. The authors divided CD4+ cells into CD45RA+ naive and CD45RA-negative memory subsets. The TCR was taken from a man aged 18 to 29 in good health. Sequenced input: naive CD4+ T cells sorted from blood. Documented subset: CD45RA+ positively selected. The chain recombines TRBV7-9 with TRBJ2-5, with D possibly being TRBD1 (5 bases). The CDR3 DNA reads as TGTGCCAGCAGCCGACAGAAGCAAGAGACCCAGTACTTC. It translates to CASSRQKQETQYF.